These 22 T cell receptor beta chains originate from one sample sequenced in a study of metastatic and nonmetastatic thyroid tumors. Until they underwent thyroid surgery, no patient had received any treatment. TCRdb re-analyzed the PCR reads using MiXCR. The repertoire holds roughly 65,000 clones, with 14% as singletons. The sequencing sample was made of blood. All receptors derive from a male donor with papillary thyroid cancer or a benign thyroid nodule (not recorded which). Some clones in this sample may be carry-over from other donors' samples.

About this clone itself: A much bigger clone sits one base away, suggesting this may be a read error. The chain joins TRBV10-3 to TRBJ2-7, with TRBD2 identical over 8 bases. The J call could be wrong; TRBJ2-5 is a better fit for the DNA end. The CDR3 contains 13 residues. The germline V gene encodes CDR1 ENHRY and CDR2 SYGVKD. The CDR3 here is CAIGPGLEQTQYF. CDR3 in DNA: TGTGCCATTGGCCCGGGACTAGAACAGACCCAGTACTTC.

This clone was observed at least ten times. Other DNA sequences in this sample translate to the same CDR3. The chain employs TRBV7-9 and TRBJ2-5; TRBD2 is a possible D gene (6 bases). Germline-derived CDR1 and CDR2 are SEHNR and FQNEAQ (reference sequence). V was clipped by 1 base and J by 4 bases, with 7 bases between them. The CDR3 runs 13 residues. Written as DNA, the CDR3 is TGTGCCAGCAGCTTAGTCGGGGGAGAGACCCAGTACTTC. Encoded protein: CASSLVGGETQYF.

Ten or more counts support this clone. The rearrangement uses TRBV20-1 and TRBJ2-5, with D perhaps given as TRBD1 or TRBD2 (5 bases each). CDR1 and CDR2 (germline): DFQATT, SNEGSKA (reference sequence). The CDR3 loop spans 14 amino acids. Trimming shortened V by 6 bases and J by 3 bases, and 17 bases separated the two germline ends. CDR3: CSAMAGGAEETQYF. As DNA, the CDR3 is TGCAGTGCCATGGCTGGGGGTGCGGAAGAGACCCAGTACTTC.

Many counts were recorded for this clone. The chain is built from TRBV6-4 and TRBJ2-1; weak D call: TRBD1 (6 bases). Trimming stripped 6 bases from V and 2 bases from J, with 17 bases between. This CDR3 is built from 16 residues. Germline V gene data show CDR1 as MRHNA and CDR2 as SNTAGT. CDR3 residues: CASSPLGAFPYNEQFF. CDR3 in DNA: TGTGCCAGCAGCCCGTTGGGGGCCTTCCCCTACAATGAGCAGTTCTTC.

The sample holds many counts of this clone. The chain has TRBV6-4 and TRBJ2-5; D gene ambiguous. The CDR3 contains 14 residues. V lost 6 bases and J 1 base, leaving 12 bases between the germline ends. Germline CDR1 and CDR2: MRHNA and SNTAGT. The CDR3 is CASRRLPAQETQYF. In DNA form, the CDR3 reads TGTGCCAGCAGACGACTCCCGGCCCAAGAGACCCAGTACTTC.

This clone has more than one count but fewer than ten. The chain has TRBV6-1 and TRBJ2-7; D gene ambiguous. Trimming took off 7 bases at V and 6 bases at J, with 19 bases between the two ends. The CDR3 loop spans 14 amino acids. In germline, CDR1 is MNHNS, CDR2 SASEGT. CDR3 nucleotide sequence: TGTGCCAGCACGCCCACCACGGTGATAGGCGAGCAGTACGTC. Its translation is CASTPTTVIGEQYV.

This clone was picked up many times. This rearrangement joins TRBV6-2 or TRBV6-3 to TRBJ1-4; D uncertain. V dropped 6 bases and J dropped 0 bases, with 14 bases sitting between them. The CDR3 loop spans 16 amino acids. Germline CDR1 and CDR2: MNHEY and SVGEGT. As DNA, the CDR3 is TGTGCCAGCAGAGGTAGGGAATCTGCAACTAATGAAAAACTGTTTTTT. This encodes CASRGRESATNEKLFF.

The table lists this clone with many counts. The rearrangement uses TRBV2 and TRBJ2-3; D gene ambiguous. V lost 8 bases to trimming and J lost 6 bases, with 15 bases between them. This CDR3 spans 13 amino acids. From germline, CDR1 is SNHLY and CDR2 FYNNEI. The CDR3 is CASPSISSDTQYF. The CDR3 DNA follows: TGTGCCAGCCCGAGCATCTCTTCGGATACGCAGTATTTT.

There are many counts of this clone. A read error is possible here, since a much larger clone lies one base away. The CDR3 region is CASSRGQGGEAQYF. The CDR3 DNA follows: TGTGCCAGTAGCCGGGGACAGGGTGGAGAGGCCCAGTACTTC. V gene TRBV19 combines with J gene TRBJ2-5; 9 bases map to TRBD1. The CDR3 length is 14 residues. Germline CDR1 is LNHDA and CDR2 is SQIVND (reference sequence).

This clone was counted ten times or more. The rearrangement joins TRBV6-1 to TRBJ2-5, with 8 bases matching TRBD1. This CDR3 region has 14 residues. Germline-derived CDR1 and CDR2 are MNHNS and SASEGT. J gave up 2 bases and V 6 bases, and 5 bases lay outside the gene matches. CDR3 DNA: TGTGCCAGCAGCCCCGGGACAGGACAAGAGACCCAGTACTTC. This gives the protein CASSPGTGQETQYF.

The chain carries TRBV20-1 and TRBJ1-1; D call uncertain. Trimming removed 6 bases at V and 1 base at J, with 12 bases between. The CDR3 has 13 amino acids. Germline CDR1 and CDR2: DFQATT and SNEGSKA (reference sequence). This chain's CDR3 is CSAKVYKNTEAFF. For the CDR3, the DNA is TGCAGTGCCAAAGTGTATAAGAACACTGAAGCTTTCTTT.

Turning to this clone: A much larger clone differs from this one at a single base, so this may be a read error. Other DNA sequences from this sample encode an identical CDR3 as well. This chain links TRBV4-3 with TRBJ2-1; D could derive from TRBD1 or TRBD2 (5 bases each). Trimming took 0 bases from V and 6 from J, leaving 18 bases between them. From germline, CDR1 is LGHNA and CDR2 YSLEER. The CDR3 has 17 residues. The CDR3 nucleotides are TGCGCCAGCAGCCAAGATCTGGGACCAAGCTTAGCCAATGAGCAGTTCTTC. Translating it yields CASSQDLGPSLANEQFF.

This clone is medium-sized (0.01 to 0.1%) by share. Within the sample, other DNA sequences also encode this same CDR3. V gene TRBV6-1 combines with J gene TRBJ2-5, with 8 bases lining up with TRBD1. This CDR3 contains 15 residues. The V gene end was trimmed by 2 bases and the J gene end by 6 bases; junction bases not matched to a gene: 8. Per germline, CDR1 MNHNS and CDR2 SASEGT. This chain's CDR3 is CASSEFQDRGKTQYF. The DNA of the CDR3 is TGTGCCAGCAGTGAATTTCAAGACAGGGGAAAGACCCAGTACTTC.

The V call is TRBV6-1, the J call TRBJ2-1; 8 positions agree with TRBD2. J gave up 7 bases and V 5 bases, and 4 bases lay outside the gene matches. The CDR3 is made up of 13 amino acids. Per germline, CDR1 MNHNS and CDR2 SASEGT. This CDR3 is CASSMSGRNEQFF. DNA for the CDR3: TGTGCCAGCAGTATGAGCGGGAGAAATGAGCAGTTCTTC.

This clone occurred many times. The CDR3 nucleotides read TGTGCCAGCAGCCCAAGCGGGAGGTTTTACAATGAGCAGTTCTTC. Its translation: CASSPSGRFYNEQFF. The V gene is TRBV7-3, the J gene TRBJ2-1; 9 nucleotides align to TRBD2. The CDR3 extends over 15 amino acids. The germline V gene encodes CDR1 SGHTA and CDR2 FQGTGA. The trim removed 5 bases at V and 4 bases at J, leaving 6 bases unmatched.

This clone occurred many times. The chain has TRBV29-1 and TRBJ1-5, with TRBD1 identical over 8 bases. CDR3 size: 13 residues. Germline V gene data show CDR1 as SQVTM and CDR2 as ANQGSEA. V lost 5 bases, J lost 7 bases, and 7 bases stayed unmatched. CDR3 amino acids: CSVRTGFNQPQHF. The CDR3 DNA reads as TGCAGCGTTAGGACAGGGTTTAACCAGCCCCAGCATTTT.

This clone was counted ten times or more. V gene TRBV11-1 combines with J gene TRBJ2-2, with a possible D match to TRBD1 (6 bases). Looked up from germline, CDR1 is SGHAT and CDR2 is FQDESV (reference sequence). This CDR3 region has 16 residues. Trimming pared 5 bases from V and 3 bases from J, leaving 16 bases between. The DNA for the CDR3 is TGTGCCAGCAGCAAGCCACAGGGTCGGGACACCGGGGAGCTGTTTTTT. The encoded protein is CASSKPQGRDTGELFF.

There are many counts of this clone. V and J are TRBV20-1 and TRBJ2-7; 10 positions agree with TRBD1. The CDR3 extends over 15 amino acids. The germline CDR1 and CDR2 sequences are DFQATT and SNEGSKA (reference sequence). The trim removed 0 bases at V and 6 bases at J, leaving 8 bases unmatched. The CDR3 coding sequence is TGCAGTGCTAGAGATCTCCGGACAGGGGGGATCGAGCAGTACGTC. It specifies CSARDLRTGGIEQYV.

This clone was recorded many times. The chain joins TRBV6-2 or TRBV6-3 to TRBJ2-1; weak D call: TRBD1 (6 bases). Germline V gene lookup returns CDR1 MNHEY and CDR2 SVGEGT. The length of the CDR3 is 14 residues. Between the trimmed V and J ends, which lost 4 bases and 9 bases, there was a span of 16 bases. Here the CDR3 reads CASSSSLRGSEQFF. The CDR3 DNA sequence: TGTGCCAGCAGTTCCAGCCTCAGGGGTAGTGAGCAGTTCTTC.

This clone was observed many times. The chain combines TRBV5-6 with TRBJ2-5, with 9 bases aligning to TRBD2. The length of the CDR3 is 14 residues. The germline gives CDR1 SGHDT, CDR2 YYEEEE. The J segment lost 4 bases and the V segment lost 4 bases, leaving 5 bases of the junction unmatched. Here the CDR3 DNA reads TGTGCCAGCAGCGTTAGCGGGAGTCGAGAGACCCAGTACTTC. Protein sequence: CASSVSGSRETQYF.

In its sample, this clone was seen many times. This sequence joins TRBV5-4 and TRBJ2-7, with TRBD2 identical over 10 bases. V lost 3 bases, J lost 3 bases, and 6 bases stayed unmatched. Looked up from germline, CDR1 is SGHNT and CDR2 is YYREEE (reference sequence). This CDR3 region has 15 residues. This CDR3 reads CASSWEGLADYEQYF. As DNA, the CDR3 is TGTGCCAGCAGCTGGGAAGGACTAGCGGACTACGAGCAGTACTTC.

A remark on this clone: A single base separates this from a much larger clone, so it may be a read error. The chain employs TRBV27 and TRBJ2-5, with no clear D. The V end was cut by 5 bases, the J end by 1 base, with 17 bases between. This CDR3 has 16 residues. From germline, CDR1 is MNHEY and CDR2 SMNVEV (reference sequence). CDR3 protein: CASSRSTVLSQETQYF. In nucleotides, the CDR3 is TGTGCCAGCAGTCGTAGTACAGTGTTAAGCCAAGAGACCCAGTACTTC.